Included here is one TCR beta chain sequence, with context. The data originate from a study of T-cell reconstitution after alpha-beta-depleted transplantation in children. The CDR3 covers 16 residues. Deletions cut 6 bases from V and 5 bases from J, with 22 bases between. A TCRbeta library incorporating unique molecular identifiers was prepared. A single record per CDR3 protein comes from TCRdb applying MiXCR to the PCR reads. The sample has some 350,000 distinct CDR3 sequences, 10% seen once; the top ten hold 2% to 2.5%. The material sequenced was PBMCs from the stem cell graft donor, taken from the stem cell graft. V is TRBV12-3 or TRBV12-4 and J is TRBJ2-5; D possibly corresponds to TRBD1 (5 bases). The sequence was collected from a human donor who donated a stem cell graft to a child with acute lymphoblastic leukemia. The CDR3 spells CASSSGKPSWGETQYF. CDR3 bases: TGTGCCAGCAGCTCAGGGAAGCCGTCATGGGGTGAGACCCAGTACTTC.